Shown below are 8 T cell receptor beta chains from a single sample sequenced in a study of T cell changes during pregnancy in multiple sclerosis. Some clones are missing from TCRdb's copy, which holds only in-frame ones; the method was immunoSEQ multiplex PCR. Of 56,000 or so clones listed, about 89% are singletons. The source material was peripheral blood, sampled after pregnancy. The receptor source for this set is a female donor with multiple sclerosis, enrolled in a pregnancy study.

V is TRBV13 and J is TRBJ1-1; 11 bases are shared with TRBD1. The CDR3 is 18 amino acids. CDR1 is PRHDT and CDR2 is FYEKMQ in the germline V gene (reference sequence). After removal of 4 bases from V and 0 bases from J, the junction contained 10 bases not matched to a gene. CDR3 nucleotide sequence: TGTGCCAGCAGCTCCTACCCGGGACAGGGGGGTCTGAACACTGAAGCTTTCTTT. Its translation is CASSSYPGQGGLNTEAFF.

The V and J genes are TRBV4-1 and TRBJ2-3, with D possibly matching TRBD1 (6 bases). V was cut by 0 bases and J by 6 bases, with 25 bases left in between. The CDR3 contains 19 residues. The germline CDR1 and CDR2 sequences are MGHRA and YSYEKL. The CDR3 nucleotides are TGCGCCAGCAGCCAAGATGGTGTCCGGAAAGGACTTCAGGGGGATACGCAGTATTTT. This translates into CASSQDGVRKGLQGDTQYF.

The V and J genes are TRBV21-1 and TRBJ1-1; TRBD1 is the table's D call and was not checked against the DNA. TRBV21-1 is assigned pseudogene status. This CDR3 comprises 16 residues. The CDR3 DNA reads as TGTGCCAGCAGCAACTATGTCAACAGGGCTAATCCTGAAGCTTTCTTT. It specifies CASSNYVNRANPEAFF.

The CDR3 bases are TGTGCCAGCAGCCTTGGGACAGGGCGAAATCAGCCCCAGCATTTT. Translated: CASSLGTGRNQPQHF. J is TRBJ1-5 and V is TRBV6-1, with 9 bases fitting TRBD1. The V gene's germline CDR1 is MNHNS and CDR2 SASEGT. V lost 6 bases to trimming and J lost 4 bases; unmatched junction nucleotides: 7. The CDR3 is made up of 15 amino acids.

The chain joins TRBV5-1 to TRBJ1-1; 9 bases are a match to TRBD1. CDR3 length: 17 residues. The germline V gene encodes CDR1 SGHRS and CDR2 YFSETQ. The junction had 10 bases not matched to a gene; V was cut back by 1 base and J by 3 bases. The CDR3 is CASSLIVGGQGHTEAFF. CDR3 bases: TGCGCCAGCAGCTTGATTGTAGGTGGACAGGGGCACACTGAAGCTTTCTTT.

The chain employs TRBV7-9 and TRBJ1-5; D is possibly TRBD1 (5 bases). The CDR3 is 14 amino acids. Per germline, CDR1 SEHNR and CDR2 FQNEAQ (reference sequence). Between the trimmed V and J ends, which lost 4 bases and 4 bases, there was a span of 11 bases. The CDR3 nucleotides are TGTGCCAGCAGCTGGGGAGGGGTAAATCAGCCCCAGCATTTT. It is translated as CASSWGGVNQPQHF. Drawing the rest from reference TRBV7-9 and TRBJ1-5, the complete variable domain is DTGVSQNPRHKITKRGQNVTFRCDPISEHNRLYWYRQTLGQGPEFLTYFQNEAQLEKSRLLSDRFSAERPKGSFSTLEIQRTEQGDSAMYLCASSWGGVNQPQHFGDGTRLSIL.

This clone was recorded only once. V is TRBV4-3 and J is TRBJ2-1; D ambiguous. The germline V gene has CDR1 LGHNA and CDR2 YSLEER. This CDR3 region has 15 residues. The V end was cut by 1 base, the J end by 6 bases, with 13 bases between. This chain's CDR3 is CASSQGYPQFNEQFF. The CDR3 region has the DNA TGCGCCAGCAGCCAAGGGTATCCCCAGTTCAATGAGCAGTTCTTC.

This clone occurred once. The rearrangement uses TRBV30 and TRBJ2-7; maybe TRBD2 (6 bases). Germline CDR1 GTSNPN, CDR2 SVGIG (reference sequence). CDR3 length: 11 amino acids. Written as DNA, the CDR3 is TGTGCAGCGACTAGCTCCTACGAGCAGTACTTC. As protein: CAATSSYEQYF.